This T cell receptor (beta chain) was found in a study of shared clonotypes between healthy human individuals. This clone turned up a few times. Assay: immunoSEQ multiplex PCR; the TCRdb copy retains only in-frame clones and omits some. The table has some 2,500,000 clones, about 90% seen once. The CDR3 has 14 residues. V lost 2 bases, J lost 6 bases, and 14 bases lay in between. Germline V gene lookup returns CDR1 SGHRS and CDR2 YFSETQ. The sequencing sample was made of naive CD4+ T cells from PBMCs. Indicated subset: CD45RA+ positively selected. The rearrangement uses TRBV5-1 and TRBJ1-2; no clear D. The clonotype was recovered from a man between 18 and 29 years old in good health. Some clones in this sample may be carry-over from other donors' samples. CDR3 residues: CASSFPGSPDGYTF. CDR3 DNA: TGCGCCAGCAGCTTTCCCGGCAGTCCTGATGGCTACACCTTC. The full variable domain, rest sourced from reference TRBV5-1 and TRBJ1-2, is KAGVTQTPRYLIKTRGQQVTLSCSPISGHRSVSWYQQTPGQGLQFLFEYFSETQRNKGNFPGRFSGRQFSNSRSEMNVSTLELGDSALYLCASSFPGSPDGYTFGSGTRLTVV.